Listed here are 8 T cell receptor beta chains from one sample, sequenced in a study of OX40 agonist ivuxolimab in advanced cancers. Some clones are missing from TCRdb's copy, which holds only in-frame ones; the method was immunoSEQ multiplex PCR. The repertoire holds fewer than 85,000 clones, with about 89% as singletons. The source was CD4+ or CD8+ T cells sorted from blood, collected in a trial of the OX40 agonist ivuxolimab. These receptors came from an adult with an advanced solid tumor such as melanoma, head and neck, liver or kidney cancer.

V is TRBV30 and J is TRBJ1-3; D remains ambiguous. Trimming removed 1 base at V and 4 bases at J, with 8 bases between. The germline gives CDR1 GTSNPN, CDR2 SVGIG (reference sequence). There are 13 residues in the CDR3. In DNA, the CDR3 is TGTGCCTGGAGTGCACAGACAGGAAACACCATATATTTT. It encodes CAWSAQTGNTIYF.

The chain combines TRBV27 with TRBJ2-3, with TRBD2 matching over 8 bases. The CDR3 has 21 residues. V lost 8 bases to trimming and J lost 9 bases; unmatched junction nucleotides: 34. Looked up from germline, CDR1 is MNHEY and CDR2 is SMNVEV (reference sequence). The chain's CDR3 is CASLPIIPPRTEIAGKRTQYF. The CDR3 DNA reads TGTGCCAGCCTTCCTATTATTCCCCCGAGGACGGAAATAGCGGGAAAAAGGACGCAGTATTTT.

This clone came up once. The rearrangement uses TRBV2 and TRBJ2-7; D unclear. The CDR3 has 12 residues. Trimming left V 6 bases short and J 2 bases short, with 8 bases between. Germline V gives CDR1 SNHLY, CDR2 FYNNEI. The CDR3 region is CASSRQTYEQYF. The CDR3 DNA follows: TGTGCCAGCAGCCGACAAACCTACGAGCAGTACTTC.

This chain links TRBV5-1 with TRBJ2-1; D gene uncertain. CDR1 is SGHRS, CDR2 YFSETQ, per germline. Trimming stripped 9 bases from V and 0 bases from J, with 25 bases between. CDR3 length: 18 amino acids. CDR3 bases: TGCGCCACTTCTCGAAGCTCGCCTCAAAGGAGCTCCTACAATGAGCAGTTCTTC. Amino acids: CATSRSSPQRSSYNEQFF. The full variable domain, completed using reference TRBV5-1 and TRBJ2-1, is KAGVTQTPRYLIKTRGQQVTLSCSPISGHRSVSWYQQTPGQGLQFLFEYFSETQRNKGNFPGRFSGRQFSNSRSEMNVSTLELGDSALYLCATSRSSPQRSSYNEQFFGPGTRLTVL.

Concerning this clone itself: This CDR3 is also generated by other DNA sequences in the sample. This chain's CDR3 is CASSGTGGSNQPQHF. The DNA of the CDR3 is TGTGCCAGTAGCGGAACAGGGGGAAGCAATCAGCCCCAGCATTTT. V and J are TRBV19 and TRBJ1-5, with TRBD1 matching over 8 bases. V shed 6 bases, J shed 1 base, and the junction held 5 bases outside the gene matches. Per germline, CDR1 LNHDA and CDR2 SQIVND (reference sequence). The CDR3 covers 15 residues.

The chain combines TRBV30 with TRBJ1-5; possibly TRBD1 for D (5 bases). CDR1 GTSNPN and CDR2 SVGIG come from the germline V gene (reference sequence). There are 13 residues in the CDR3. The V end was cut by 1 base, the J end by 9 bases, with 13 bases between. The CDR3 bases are TGTGCCTGGAGTGACGGGGGATCCGCGCCCCAGCATTTT. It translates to CAWSDGGSAPQHF. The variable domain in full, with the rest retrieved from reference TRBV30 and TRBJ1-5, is SQTIHQWPATLVQPVGSPLSLECTVEGTSNPNLYWYRQAAGRGLQLLFYSVGIGQISSEVPQNLSASRPQDRQFILSSKKLLLSDSGFYLCAWSDGGSAPQHFGDGTRLSIL.

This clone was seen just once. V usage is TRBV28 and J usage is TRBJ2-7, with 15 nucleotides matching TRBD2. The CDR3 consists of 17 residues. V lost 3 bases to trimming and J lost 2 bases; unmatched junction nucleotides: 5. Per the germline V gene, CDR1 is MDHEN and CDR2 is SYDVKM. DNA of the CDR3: TGTGCCAGCAGTTTCTTCGGACTAGCGGGAGGGGCCTACGAGCAGTACTTC. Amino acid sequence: CASSFFGLAGGAYEQYF.

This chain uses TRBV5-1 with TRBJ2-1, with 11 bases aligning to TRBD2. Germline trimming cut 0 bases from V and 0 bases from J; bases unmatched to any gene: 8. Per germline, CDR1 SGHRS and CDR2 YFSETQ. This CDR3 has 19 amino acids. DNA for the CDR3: TGCGCCAGCAGCTTGGAAGCTAGCGGGGGGTCCTTCTCCTACAATGAGCAGTTCTTC. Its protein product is CASSLEASGGSFSYNEQFF. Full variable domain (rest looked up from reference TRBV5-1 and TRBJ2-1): KAGVTQTPRYLIKTRGQQVTLSCSPISGHRSVSWYQQTPGQGLQFLFEYFSETQRNKGNFPGRFSGRQFSNSRSEMNVSTLELGDSALYLCASSLEASGGSFSYNEQFFGPGTRLTVL.